Presented here are 28 T cell receptor beta chains from one specimen sequenced in a study of blood T cell repertoires in COVID-19. TCRdb's table, derived via immunoSEQ multiplex PCR, lists solely in-frame clones and lacks some. This table holds roughly 87,000 clones, approximately 89% found once. The sequenced sample consisted of peripheral blood. The receptors were sampled from a man between 60 and 75 years old with acute or convalescent COVID-19.

The chain has TRBV6-5 and TRBJ1-5; maybe TRBD1 (6 bases). Between the trimmed V and J ends, which lost 6 bases and 3 bases, there was a span of 12 bases. The CDR3 has 14 residues. Germline CDR1 MNHEY, CDR2 SVGAGI. CDR3 residues: CASSPTGFNQPQHF. CDR3 DNA: TGTGCCAGCAGCCCAACAGGGTTCAATCAGCCCCAGCATTTT.

CDR3 sequence (DNA): TGCAGCGCCGACCGGGACGGGGGAGAGACCCAGTACTTC. Translating gives CSADRDGGETQYF. The chain couples TRBV29-1 to TRBJ2-5, with D possibly TRBD2 on 6 matching bases. Between the trimmed V and J ends, which lost 7 bases and 4 bases, there was a span of 16 bases. This CDR3 is 13 amino acids long. The V gene's germline CDR1 is SQVTM and CDR2 ANQGSEA.

The chain combines TRBV21-1 with TRBJ2-7; TRBD1 is taken as the D call from the table, unchecked against the DNA. TRBV21-1 is noted as a pseudogene. CDR3 length: 18 amino acids. CDR3 protein: CASSRARQGWDYAYEQYF. The DNA for the CDR3 is TGTGCCAGCAGCAGAGCGAGACAGGGTTGGGATTACGCCTACGAGCAGTACTTC.

The chain employs TRBV5-6 and TRBJ2-7; no definite D call. CDR1 SGHDT and CDR2 YYEEEE come from the germline V gene. This CDR3 contains 14 residues. Trimming pared 0 bases from V and 4 bases from J, leaving 11 bases between. CDR3 nucleotides: TGTGCCAGCAGCTTGGGCAGGCGTGGGTACGAGCAGTACTTC. Protein sequence: CASSLGRRGYEQYF.

This clone is a singleton in its sample. The chain is built from TRBV9 and TRBJ2-5; 11 nucleotides line up with TRBD2. CDR3 length: 14 amino acids. CDR1 and CDR2 from the germline V gene are SGDLS and YYNGEE. The J segment lost 3 bases and the V segment lost 3 bases, leaving 1 base of the junction unmatched. In DNA form, the CDR3 reads TGTGCCAGCAGCGGGGGACTAGCGGAAGAGACCCAGTACTTC. Residues: CASSGGLAEETQYF.

The rearrangement links TRBV7-3 to TRBJ2-2, with D tentatively TRBD1 (6 bases). The CDR3 is 17 amino acids. Germline CDR1 is SGHTA and CDR2 is FQGTGA. V lost 0 bases and J lost 4, with 15 bases in between. The CDR3 region is CASSLTGGPLSTGELFF. DNA of the CDR3: TGTGCCAGCAGCTTAACAGGGGGACCGCTCTCCACCGGGGAGCTGTTTTTT.

The J gene is TRBJ2-6, the V gene TRBV7-8, with 8 bases identical to TRBD1. With 7 bases clipped from V and 0 bases from J, the junction kept 8 bases outside the gene matches. Germline values: CDR1 SGHVS, CDR2 FQNEAQ. This CDR3 has 17 residues. CDR3 bases: TGTGCCAGCAAACCGGGACAGGCAAGCTCTGGGGCCAACGTCCTGACTTTC. This gives the protein CASKPGQASSGANVLTF.

This chain joins TRBV21-1 and TRBJ1-2; the table assigns TRBD1, which was not confirmed against the DNA. TRBV21-1 is annotated as a pseudogene. The length of the CDR3 is 17 residues. CDR3 protein: CASSKERAGGVNYGYTF. The CDR3 bases are TGTGCCAGCAGCAAAGAACGAGCAGGGGGCGTGAACTATGGCTACACCTTC.

This clone was seen only once. Its ends do not fully match the called genes, so a read error is possible. This chain links TRBV6-1 with TRBJ2-1, with TRBD2 matching over 9 bases. CDR1 and CDR2 (germline): MNHNS, SASEGT. The CDR3 runs to 15 residues. CDR3 sequence (DNA): TGTGCCAGCAGTGAATTCGGGGGACTAGCTGCTCCCCCCCTCTTC. Protein sequence: CASSEFGGLAAPPLF.

The chain links TRBV6-4 to TRBJ2-3; 7 bases match TRBD2. V trimming: 4 bases; J trimming: 2 bases; junction bases outside the gene matches: 3. This CDR3 is 14 amino acids long. Germline V gene data show CDR1 as MRHNA and CDR2 as SNTAGT. The CDR3 loop is CASSVGGTTDTQYF. The CDR3 DNA sequence: TGTGCCAGCAGTGTGGGGGGGACCACAGATACGCAGTATTTT.

V and J are TRBV5-3 and TRBJ2-3, with 10 bases fitting TRBD2. TRBV5-3 is reported as an ORF; its role is uncertain. CDR3 length equals 16 residues. V was pared by 2 bases and J by 5 bases, with 8 bases of the junction left unmatched. Here the CDR3 reads CARSFGLAAPGDTQYF. The CDR3, as DNA: TGTGCCAGAAGCTTCGGACTAGCGGCGCCCGGAGATACGCAGTATTTT.

V and J are TRBV3-1 (or the pseudogene TRBV3-2) and TRBJ2-1; D uncertain. Germline values: CDR1 LGHDT, CDR2 YNNKEL (reference sequence). Trimming took off 2 bases at V and 5 bases at J, with 7 bases between the two ends. This CDR3 has 13 residues. This chain's CDR3 is CASSQNANNEQFF. In DNA form, the CDR3 reads TGTGCCAGCAGCCAAAACGCTAACAATGAGCAGTTCTTC.

The chain joins TRBV6-2 or TRBV6-3 to TRBJ1-2; 9 bases line up with TRBD1. The V gene's germline CDR1 is MNHEY and CDR2 SVGEGT. The CDR3 is made up of 14 amino acids. The V gene end was trimmed by 1 base and the J gene end by 5 bases; junction bases not matched to a gene: 2. DNA of the CDR3: TGTGCCAGCAGTTACTACGGGACAGGGTATGGCTACACCTTC. It encodes CASSYYGTGYGYTF.

The chain recombines TRBV5-4 with TRBJ2-7; 8 bases fit TRBD1. The CDR3 extends over 14 amino acids. CDR1 and CDR2 (germline): SGHNT, YYREEE (reference sequence). V shed 1 base and J 6 bases; nucleotides not matched to a gene: 6. The CDR3 loop reads CASSLSGGSGEQYF. The CDR3 coding sequence is TGTGCCAGCAGCTTGTCAGGGGGCTCGGGCGAGCAGTACTTC.

The chain couples TRBV24-1 to TRBJ1-5, with 10 bases lining up with TRBD1. The V gene's germline CDR1 is KGHDR and CDR2 SFDVKD. This CDR3 contains 16 residues. V was clipped by 2 bases and J by 6 bases; unmatched bases: 6. CDR3 residues: CATSDSGTGASQPQHF. The DNA of the CDR3 is TGTGCCACCAGTGATTCCGGGACAGGGGCCAGTCAGCCCCAGCATTTT.

A single count supports this clone. The chain carries TRBV4-1 and TRBJ2-5, with TRBD2 matching 8 bases. Germline values: CDR1 MGHRA, CDR2 YSYEKL. The CDR3 is 16 amino acids. V lost 0 bases, J lost 5 bases, and 8 bases stayed unmatched. CDR3 sequence: CASSQDETGGLETQYF. DNA of the CDR3: TGCGCCAGCAGCCAAGATGAAACGGGGGGGCTGGAGACCCAGTACTTC.

The V call is TRBV27, the J call TRBJ2-7; TRBD1 might be the D (5 bases). The CDR3 is 15 residues long. The V gene's germline CDR1 is MNHEY and CDR2 SMNVEV (reference sequence). V gave up 5 bases and J gave up 2 bases, with 16 bases separating them. CDR3 coding DNA: TGTGCCAGCAGTCGGACACCACCCCACCCCTACGAGCAGTACTTC. Translating it yields CASSRTPPHPYEQYF.

V usage is TRBV28 and J usage is TRBJ1-2, with a tentative D call TRBD1 (6 bases). The V end lost 4 bases, the J end lost 8 bases, and 14 bases lay between the germline ends. CDR1 is MDHEN, CDR2 SYDVKM, per germline. There are 13 residues in the CDR3. The CDR3 nucleotides are TGTGCCAGCAGTTACACAGGGCGGGTCGGCTACACCTTC. This sequence encodes CASSYTGRVGYTF.

The chain joins TRBV14 to TRBJ1-2; the D gene is possibly TRBD1 (6 bases). V gave up 4 bases and J gave up 8 bases, with 20 bases separating them. The germline gives CDR1 SGHDN, CDR2 FVKESK. This CDR3 region has 15 residues. CDR3 region: CASSPNPRGGRGYTF. The CDR3 nucleotides are TGTGCCAGCAGCCCCAACCCCCGGGGGGGGCGCGGCTACACCTTC.

The genes are TRBV6-1 and TRBJ2-2; no definite D call. The V and J ends lost 0 bases and 10 bases respectively, with 3 bases between them. Germline CDR1 MNHNS, CDR2 SASEGT. The CDR3 sequence is 11 residues long. The CDR3: CASSEAAELFF. In nucleotides, the CDR3 is TGTGCCAGCAGTGAAGCGGCGGAGCTGTTTTTT.

CDR3 coding DNA: TGTGCCACCAGTGATTTTAGCCCGAGCACAGATACGCAGTATTTT. Protein sequence: CATSDFSPSTDTQYF. The V call is TRBV24-1, the J call TRBJ2-3; no firm D call. Germline assignment: CDR1 KGHDR and CDR2 SFDVKD. CDR3 length: 15 amino acids. V lost 1 base, J lost 0 bases, and 7 bases lay in between.

This chain joins TRBV20-1 and TRBJ2-7; 9 positions agree with TRBD1. The CDR3 spans 13 residues. Trimming cost V 3 bases and J 4 bases; bases outside gene matches: 4. Germline-derived CDR1 and CDR2 are DFQATT and SNEGSKA (reference sequence). The CDR3 here is CSASPGQGYEQYF. CDR3 nucleotide sequence: TGCAGTGCTAGTCCGGGACAGGGATACGAGCAGTACTTC.

V and J are TRBV10-3 and TRBJ2-7; D remains ambiguous. The V end was cut by 0 bases, the J end by 6 bases, with 6 bases between. CDR3 length: 12 amino acids. Germline V gene lookup returns CDR1 ENHRY and CDR2 SYGVKD. DNA of the CDR3: TGTGCCATCAGTGAGTCTCCCGGCGAGCAGTACTTC. The encoded protein is CAISESPGEQYF.

The V and J genes are TRBV4-2 and TRBJ1-3, with 8 bases matching TRBD1. J gave up 2 bases and V 6 bases, and 9 bases lay outside the gene matches. Germline CDR1 reads LGHNA; CDR2 reads YNFKEQ. The CDR3 totals 16 residues. CDR3 bases: TGTGCCAGCAGTCATGACAGGGGAACCGCTGGAAACACCATATATTTT. Its protein is CASSHDRGTAGNTIYF.

This clone was seen more than once but under ten times. The chain joins TRBV12-5 to TRBJ1-1; 9 bases are a match to TRBD1. Germline-derived CDR1 and CDR2 are LGHNT and FRNRAP. Germline trimming cut 8 bases from V and 4 bases from J; bases unmatched to any gene: 2. The CDR3 is 12 amino acids. Here the CDR3 DNA reads TGTGCTAGTCACAGGGGGCCCACTGAAGCTTTCTTT. It is translated as CASHRGPTEAFF.

This chain links TRBV4-2 with TRBJ1-1; 7 positions match TRBD1. This CDR3 comprises 18 residues. Germline V gives CDR1 LGHNA, CDR2 YNFKEQ. J gave up 3 bases and V 0 bases, and 13 bases lay outside the gene matches. CDR3 protein: CASSQESPGQHYYTEAFF. CDR3 DNA: TGTGCCAGCAGCCAAGAATCACCGGGACAGCACTATTACACTGAAGCTTTCTTT.

The CDR3 nucleotides are TGCGCCAGCAGCCAAGCGGTCGGGCGGGCCGCGGTCTACGAGCAGTACTTC. Protein: CASSQAVGRAAVYEQYF. The chain combines TRBV4-1 with TRBJ2-7, with D perhaps TRBD2 (5 bases). With 1 base removed from V and 3 bases from J, the gap between germline ends came to 19 bases. The CDR3 totals 17 residues. Germline CDR1 MGHRA, CDR2 YSYEKL.

This clone has a single count. The gene calls are TRBV5-1 and TRBJ2-5; perhaps TRBD2 as D (6 bases). Per the germline V gene, CDR1 is SGHRS and CDR2 is YFSETQ. Trimming removed 4 bases from V and 1 base from J, with 20 bases in between. This CDR3 region has 17 residues. The CDR3 spells CASSENRAPGSQETQYF. In DNA, the CDR3 is TGCGCCAGCAGCGAAAACCGGGCCCCCGGGAGCCAAGAGACCCAGTACTTC.